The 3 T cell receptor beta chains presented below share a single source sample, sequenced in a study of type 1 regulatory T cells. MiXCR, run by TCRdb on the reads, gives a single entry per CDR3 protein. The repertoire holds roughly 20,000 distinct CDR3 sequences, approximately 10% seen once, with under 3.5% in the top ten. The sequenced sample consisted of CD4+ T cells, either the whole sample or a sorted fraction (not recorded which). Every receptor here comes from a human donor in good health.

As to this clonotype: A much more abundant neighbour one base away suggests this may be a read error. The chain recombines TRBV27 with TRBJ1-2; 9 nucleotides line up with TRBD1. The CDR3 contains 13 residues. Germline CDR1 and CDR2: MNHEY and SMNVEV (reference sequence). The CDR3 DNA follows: TGTGTCAGCAGTAACAGGGGGCTGCATGGCTACACCTTC. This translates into CVSSNRGLHGYTF.

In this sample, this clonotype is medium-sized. CDR3 coding DNA: TGCGCCAGCAGCTCCGGACCGGGTGAAAAACTGTTTTTT. Its protein is CASSSGPGEKLFF. This chain links TRBV5-1 with TRBJ1-4, with D uncertain. The CDR3 is 13 residues long. The V gene's germline CDR1 is SGHRS and CDR2 YFSETQ. V lost 3 bases and J 7 bases, leaving 10 bases between the germline ends.

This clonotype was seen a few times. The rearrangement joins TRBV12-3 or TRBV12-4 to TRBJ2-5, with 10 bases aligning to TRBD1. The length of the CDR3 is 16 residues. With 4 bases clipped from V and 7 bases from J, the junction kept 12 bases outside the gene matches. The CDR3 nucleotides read TGTGCCAGCAGTTCGAGGACAGGGGGGTCCCTTGGGACCCAGTACTTC. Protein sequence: CASSSRTGGSLGTQYF.